These T cell receptor beta chains were read from a single sample in a study of T cell repertoires in cytomegalovirus infection. TCRdb fed the reads into MiXCR, producing one record per CDR3 protein. The data contain about 740,000 distinct CDR3 sequences, 35% to 45% of them singletons. The material sequenced was PBMCs. These TCRs come from a human donor in good health (CMV status not recorded). Some clones in this sample may be carry-over from other donors' samples. Each CDR3 is given with its conserved first and last residue. Each record gives: D gene, clone size, V gene, J gene, CDR3 protein, CDR3 DNA. D genes are given only for firm matches. The listing skips clone size in some rows; elsewhere it reads once, few, many or a size class.

.,.,TRBV27,TRBJ1-1,CASSWAAPNTEAFF,TGTGCCAGCAGTTGGGCGGCCCCGAACACTGAAGCTTTCTTT
TRBD2,.,TRBV7-6,TRBJ2-1,CASSYLAGGSDEQFF,TGTGCCAGCAGCTACTTGGCGGGGGGGTCCGATGAGCAGTTCTTC
.,.,TRBV6-6,TRBJ2-1,CASSYSGGAGGGSEQFF,TGTGCCAGCAGTTACTCGGGGGGGGCAGGGGGAGGGAGTGAGCAGTTCTTC
TRBD2,few,TRBV28,TRBJ2-5,CASSPERGVETQYF,TGTGCCAGCAGTCCCGAACGGGGGGTAGAGACCCAGTACTTC
TRBD1,.,TRBV5-4,TRBJ1-4,CASSWDRGSEKLFF,TGTGCCAGCAGCTGGGACAGGGGAAGTGAAAAACTGTTTTTT
.,few,TRBV12-3/TRBV12-4,TRBJ1-4,CASSWNTGRRGEKLFF,TGTGCCAGCAGTTGGAATACAGGTCGGAGGGGAGAAAAACTGTTTTTT
.,.,TRBV15,TRBJ1-1,CATSRDLDRNTEAFF,TGTGCCACCAGCAGAGATCTTGACCGAAACACTGAAGCTTTCTTT
.,.,TRBV6-1,TRBJ2-5,CASSEEATPPQETQYF,TGTGCCAGCAGTGAAGAAGCGACACCCCCCCAAGAGACCCAGTACTTC
.,few,TRBV19,TRBJ2-5,CASSTSGRPVGETQYF,TGTGCCAGTAGTACCTCCGGACGCCCGGTAGGGGAGACCCAGTACTTC
TRBD2,many,TRBV7-6,TRBJ2-1,CASSLVTSGRMHEQFF,TGTGCCAGCAGCTTGGTGACTAGCGGGAGAATGCATGAGCAGTTCTTC
TRBD1,few,TRBV12-3/TRBV12-4,TRBJ2-5,CASSFWGQGQETQYF,TGTGCCAGCAGTTTTTGGGGACAGGGGCAAGAGACCCAGTACTTC
TRBD1,few,TRBV6-1,TRBJ2-7,CASRETGGAYEQYF,TGTGCCAGCAGGGAAACAGGGGGCGCCTACGAGCAGTACTTC
.,.,TRBV6-8,TRBJ1-1,CASMIGNTEAFF,TGTGCCAGCATGATCGGGAACACTGAAGCTTTCTTT
TRBD2,few,TRBV28,TRBJ2-1,CASSPTLAGDSGAYNEQFF,TGTGCCAGCAGTCCCACCCTAGCGGGAGATAGCGGGGCCTACAATGAGCAGTTCTTC
TRBD1,many,TRBV28,TRBJ1-1,CASSFEQGGVAEAFF,TGTGCCAGCAGTTTCGAGCAGGGGGGAGTTGCTGAAGCTTTCTTT
.,.,TRBV28,TRBJ2-1,CASSPPGPRYEQFF,TGTGCCAGCAGCCCCCCCGGCCCAAGGTATGAGCAGTTCTTC
.,few,TRBV28,TRBJ1-2,CASSFTQGPNYGYTF,TGTGCCAGCAGTTTTACACAGGGACCTAACTATGGCTACACCTTC
.,.,TRBV2,TRBJ2-5,CASSGILGQETQYF,TGTGCCAGCAGTGGCATTCTCGGACAAGAGACCCAGTACTTC
TRBD1,.,TRBV9,TRBJ1-1,CASSLGTGRIEDTEAFF,TGTGCCAGCAGCCTAGGGACAGGGCGAATTGAGGACACTGAAGCTTTCTTT
.,.,TRBV7-9,TRBJ1-1,CAGTTAVNTEAFF,TGTGCCGGAACGACGGCGGTGAACACTGAAGCTTTCTTT
.,many,TRBV11-2,TRBJ1-3,CASSHPRAGGNTIYF,TGTGCCAGCAGCCACCCACGGGCCGGAGGAAACACCATATATTTT
.,.,TRBV7-2,TRBJ2-1,CASSSRGGETFF,TGTGCCAGCAGCTCCAGGGGAGGTGAGACGTTCTTC
.,few,TRBV5-4,TRBJ2-2,CAITGGPNTGELFF,TGTGCCATCACGGGGGGCCCGAACACCGGGGAGCTGTTTTTT
.,many,TRBV7-2,TRBJ2-7,CASSLARVRVLSYEQYF,TGTGCCAGCAGCTTAGCGAGGGTCAGGGTGCTCTCCTACGAGCAGTACTTC
.,.,TRBV6-5,TRBJ1-1,CASSYSGTSTEAFF,TGTGCCAGCAGTTACTCGGGGACGAGTACTGAAGCTTTCTTT
.,.,TRBV12-3/TRBV12-4,TRBJ2-7,CASSFGPVHEQYF,TGTGCCAGCAGTTTTGGGCCCGTCCACGAGCAGTACTTC
.,few,TRBV28,TRBJ1-1,CASSSTNRNTEAFF,TGTGCCAGCAGTTCCACAAACAGGAACACTGAAGCTTTCTTT
TRBD1,few,TRBV24-1,TRBJ2-1,CATSDLDRDLVGEQFF,TGTGCCACCAGTGACCTCGACAGGGACCTTGTTGGTGAGCAGTTCTTC
.,.,TRBV20-1,TRBJ1-2,CSAPPGRGLFYGYNF,TGCAGTGCGCCCCCCGGGCGGGGGCTGTTCTATGGCTACAACTTC
.,.,TRBV19,TRBJ2-7,CASSPGISSYEQYF,TGTGCCAGTAGTCCTGGGATCAGCTCCTACGAGCAGTACTTC
.,few,TRBV7-6,TRBJ2-7,CASSTTGKWYF,TGTGCCAGCAGCACTACAGGGAAATGGTACTTC
TRBD2,.,TRBV7-8,TRBJ2-5,CARSPYRLAGRGETQYF,TGTGCCAGAAGCCCCTATCGACTAGCGGGACGTGGGGAGACCCAGTACTTC
TRBD1,few,TRBV28,TRBJ2-7,CASKLIGTGDEQYF,TGTGCCAGCAAGTTGATAGGGACAGGGGACGAGCAGTACTTC
TRBD1,.,TRBV20-1,TRBJ2-3,CSADRGTDTQYF,TGCAGTGCTGACAGGGGGACAGATACGCAGTATTTT
.,.,TRBV19,TRBJ2-2,CASSGVPGELFF,TGTGCCAGTAGTGGGGTCCCCGGGGAGCTGTTTTTT
.,few,TRBV7-9,TRBJ1-1,CASTPKKGEAFF,TGTGCCAGCACCCCCAAAAAGGGGGAAGCTTTCTTT
TRBD1,.,TRBV12-3/TRBV12-4,TRBJ2-2,CASSLTGAFGELFF,TGTGCCAGCAGTTTAACAGGGGCGTTCGGGGAGCTGTTTTTT
.,many,TRBV7-2,TRBJ1-4,CASSFSVNNEKLFF,TGTGCCAGCAGCTTCTCTGTGAATAATGAAAAACTGTTTTTT
.,.,TRBV7-9,TRBJ2-1,CASSPNSRPEQFF,TGTGCCAGCAGCCCAAATTCTAGGCCCGAGCAGTTCTTC
TRBD1,few,TRBV7-9,TRBJ2-3,CASSLEWRQGTSTDTQYF,TGTGCCAGCAGCTTAGAGTGGAGACAGGGGACTTCCACAGATACGCAGTATTTT
.,.,TRBV24-1,TRBJ2-3,CATSDLDSTDTQYF,TGTGCCACCAGTGACCTAGACAGCACAGATACGCAGTATTTT
.,.,TRBV12-3/TRBV12-4,TRBJ2-1,CASSLPLGSYNEQFF,TGTGCCAGCAGTTTACCCCTGGGGTCCTACAATGAGCAGTTCTTC
TRBD1,.,TRBV7-9,TRBJ2-7,CASSKGTGVEPYF,TGTGCCAGCAGCAAAGGGACAGGAGTCGAGCCGTACTTC
.,.,TRBV15,TRBJ2-1,CATSRTSDNEQFF,TGTGCCACCAGCAGGACGAGTGACAATGAGCAGTTCTTC
.,.,TRBV12-3/TRBV12-4,TRBJ2-3,CASSPPSSTDTQYF,TGTGCCAGCAGTCCTCCTTCTAGCACAGATACGCAGTATTTT
.,few,TRBV27,TRBJ2-5,CASRVRGRSETQYF,TGTGCCAGCAGAGTAAGGGGGAGGTCAGAGACCCAGTACTTC
.,few,TRBV27,TRBJ1-1,CASGSMNEAFF,TGTGCCAGCGGTTCGATGAATGAAGCTTTCTTT
.,.,TRBV5-1,TRBJ2-1,CASSQIQVPGQFF,TGCGCCAGCAGCCAAATACAGGTCCCAGGGCAGTTCTTC
TRBD2,.,TRBV25-1,TRBJ2-3,CASSDWEKREGTDTQYF,TGTGCCAGCAGTGATTGGGAGAAGCGGGAGGGCACAGATACGCAGTATTTT
TRBD1,.,TRBV4-1,TRBJ2-7,CASSHRQGVYEQYF,TGCGCCAGCAGCCACCGACAGGGTGTCTACGAGCAGTACTTC
.,.,TRBV7-3,TRBJ1-1,CASSLNRVETEAFF,TGTGCCAGCAGCTTAAACAGGGTGGAGACTGAAGCTTTCTTT
.,many,TRBV7-3,TRBJ2-7,CASSLVGGWSSYEQYF,TGTGCCAGCAGCTTAGTTGGGGGCTGGTCCTCCTACGAGCAGTACTTC
TRBD2,once,TRBV2,TRBJ2-7,CASKRETREQYF,TGTGCCAGCAAGCGGGAGACCCGCGAGCAGTACTTC
.,.,TRBV7-9,TRBJ1-5,CASSLEGTVPQHF,TGTGCCAGCAGCTTGGAAGGCACGGTGCCCCAGCATTTT